These 32 T cell receptor beta chains were all obtained from the same sample, sequenced in a study of T cells of healthy individuals. Using its own MiXCR run on the 5' RACE reads, TCRdb lists one record per CDR3 protein. The data show 38,000 or so distinct CDR3 sequences, with 4% to 5.5% seen just once and about 8.9% held by the top ten. The source of these receptors is a human donor in good health.

This clonotype was seen a handful of times. The gene calls are TRBV7-9 and TRBJ1-1, with TRBD1 matching over 7 bases. The junction had 6 bases not matched to a gene; V was cut back by 6 bases and J by 5 bases. The germline V gene has CDR1 SEHNR and CDR2 FQNEAQ (reference sequence). The CDR3 consists of 13 residues. The CDR3 nucleotides are TGTGCCAGCAGGTTGACAGGGAGGACTGAAGCTTTCTTT. The encoded protein is CASRLTGRTEAFF.

This clonotype was counted only a few times. J is TRBJ1-1 and V is TRBV20-1, with D perhaps TRBD1 (5 bases). The CDR3 is 14 residues long. The V end lost 6 bases, the J end lost 1 base, and 15 bases lay between the germline ends. Per germline, CDR1 DFQATT and CDR2 SNEGSKA (reference sequence). CDR3 region: CSAISGGGNTEAFF. The DNA of the CDR3 is TGCAGTGCCATTTCCGGGGGTGGGAACACTGAAGCTTTCTTT.

This rearrangement joins TRBV19 to TRBJ2-1; D gene ambiguous. The CDR3 is 12 residues long. CDR1 is LNHDA, CDR2 SQIVND, per germline (reference sequence). V was trimmed by 3 bases and J by 8 bases, leaving 8 bases between them. The CDR3 loop reads CASSISAYEQFF. CDR3 nucleotides: TGTGCCAGTAGTATCAGTGCCTATGAGCAGTTCTTC. The whole variable domain, filled in from reference TRBV19 and TRBJ2-1, reads DGGITQSPKYLFRKEGQNVTLSCEQNLNHDAMYWYRQDPGQGLRLIYYSQIVNDFQKGDIAEGYSVSREKKESFPLTVTSAQKNPTAFYLCASSISAYEQFFGPGTRLTVL.

The chain recombines TRBV27 with TRBJ1-2, with D possibly TRBD1 on 6 matching bases. The V gene's germline CDR1 is MNHEY and CDR2 SMNVEV (reference sequence). V gave up 5 bases and J gave up 6 bases, with 16 bases separating them. This CDR3 is 14 amino acids long. The CDR3 spells CASSLAVGGHGYTF. CDR3 DNA: TGTGCCAGCAGTCTCGCTGTGGGGGGCCATGGCTACACCTTC.

A few counts support this clonotype. The chain employs TRBV24-1 and TRBJ2-2; TRBD1 matches at 7 bases. Germline assignment: CDR1 KGHDR and CDR2 SFDVKD. The CDR3 extends over 13 amino acids. The V gene end was trimmed by 5 bases and the J gene end by 5 bases; junction bases not matched to a gene: 1. CDR3 nucleotides: TGTGCCACCAGTGCGACAGGGACCGGGGAGCTGTTTTTT. Translation: CATSATGTGELFF.

This clonotype has a count of ten or more. The gene calls are TRBV28 and TRBJ1-2, with a tentative D call TRBD1 (5 bases). Trimming removed 0 bases at V and 4 bases at J, with 9 bases between. Germline assignment: CDR1 MDHEN and CDR2 SYDVKM. The CDR3 consists of 14 residues. CDR3 protein: CASSLWPDIYGYTF. Here the CDR3 DNA reads TGTGCCAGCAGTTTATGGCCGGACATCTATGGCTACACCTTC.

V is TRBV7-3 and J is TRBJ2-3; no clear D. The germline CDR1 and CDR2 sequences are SGHTA and FQGTGA. This CDR3 region has 14 residues. V was trimmed by 8 bases and J by 3 bases, leaving 15 bases between them. DNA of the CDR3: TGTGCCAGCCCCCATCGGATAACTACAGATACGCAGTATTTT. It is translated as CASPHRITTDTQYF.

This clonotype was seen at least ten times. The CDR3 coding sequence is TGCAGTGCTAGAAGAGCGGGAGAAGAGAATGAGCAGTTCTTC. Its translation is CSARRAGEENEQFF. This chain connects TRBV20-1 to TRBJ2-1, with 8 bases matching TRBD2. This CDR3 comprises 14 residues. J gave up 7 bases and V 2 bases, and 7 bases lay outside the gene matches. Germline V gene sequence: CDR1 DFQATT, CDR2 SNEGSKA (reference sequence).

This chain links TRBV6-5 with TRBJ1-6; TRBD1 agrees at 11 bases. The CDR3 extends over 15 amino acids. Trimming removed 11 bases from V and 8 bases from J; junction bases left unmatched: 11. Germline V gene data show CDR1 as MNHEY and CDR2 as SVGAGI. The CDR3 DNA reads as TGTGCCTCAATGTCCGGGACAGGGGGATATTCACCCCTCCACTTT. It yields the protein CASMSGTGGYSPLHF.

The sample holds many counts of this clonotype. Relative to the germline gene, one junction end is altered; a read error may explain this. The rearrangement joins TRBV4-3 to TRBJ2-7, with TRBD1 identical over 8 bases. In germline, CDR1 is LGHNA, CDR2 YSLEER. CDR3 length equals 12 residues. The CDR3 DNA follows: TGCGCCAGCAGCCATGGACAGGGTGGTATAGACTTC. Amino acids: CASSHGQGGIDF.

This clonotype was seen ten or more times. The J gene is TRBJ1-2, the V gene TRBV20-1; D unresolved. The CDR3 is 15 residues long. The ends were cut back, 0 bases at V and 4 bases at J, with 15 bases in the middle. CDR1 and CDR2 (germline): DFQATT, SNEGSKA (reference sequence). CDR3 loop: CSARDGISLGYGYTF. The CDR3 DNA follows: TGCAGTGCTAGAGATGGGATATCGTTGGGCTATGGCTACACCTTC.

This clonotype has a count of ten or more. J is TRBJ2-1 and V is TRBV2, with 7 bases fitting TRBD1. The trim removed 7 bases at V and 4 bases at J, leaving 10 bases unmatched. Germline V lookup: CDR1 SNHLY, CDR2 FYNNEI. CDR3 size: 15 residues. The CDR3 region is CASTWQTGVYNEQFF. The CDR3 DNA reads TGTGCCAGCACCTGGCAAACAGGGGTATACAATGAGCAGTTCTTC.

The chain employs TRBV20-1 and TRBJ1-2; TRBD1 might be the D (5 bases). V was trimmed by 0 bases and J by 3 bases, leaving 11 bases between them. CDR1 is DFQATT and CDR2 is SNEGSKA in the germline V gene (reference sequence). The CDR3 has 14 amino acids. As DNA, the CDR3 is TGCAGTGCTAGAGACGGGGGTCGGGACTATGGCTACACCTTC. It yields the protein CSARDGGRDYGYTF.

This clonotype has ten or more counts. The chain recombines TRBV7-9 with TRBJ2-1; 10 bases match TRBD1. The CDR3 length is 15 residues. The germline gives CDR1 SEHNR, CDR2 FQNEAQ (reference sequence). With 5 bases clipped from V and 5 bases from J, the junction kept 6 bases outside the gene matches. The CDR3 region is CASSPDRGINNEQFF. The CDR3 bases are TGTGCCAGCAGCCCGGACAGGGGGATCAACAATGAGCAGTTCTTC.

The sample holds many counts of this clonotype. V and J are TRBV12-3 or TRBV12-4 and TRBJ1-5; the D is unclear. This CDR3 is 13 amino acids long. The V end lost 3 bases, the J end lost 7 bases, and 10 bases lay between the germline ends. CDR3 DNA sequence: TGTGCCAGCAGTTTGAGGGAACGGCAGCCCCAGCATTTT. As protein: CASSLRERQPQHF.

This clonotype was recorded many times. The chain is built from TRBV7-2 and TRBJ2-3; no firm D call. V lost 4 bases and J lost 11, with 13 bases in between. Germline CDR1 reads SGHTA; CDR2 reads FQGNSA. This CDR3 comprises 12 residues. DNA for the CDR3: TGTGCCAGCAGCTCCGCTGTAAACAGGCAGTATTTT. Its translation is CASSSAVNRQYF.

This clonotype was seen many times. V gene TRBV6-2 or TRBV6-3 combines with J gene TRBJ1-2; D is perhaps TRBD1 (5 bases). Trimming stripped 6 bases from V and 4 bases from J, with 15 bases between. The CDR3 loop spans 14 amino acids. From germline, CDR1 is MNHEY and CDR2 SVGEGT. The CDR3 region is CASSRSGQVYGYTF. Written as DNA, the CDR3 is TGTGCCAGCAGCCGGTCGGGGCAAGTCTATGGCTACACCTTC.

Only a few counts were recorded for this clonotype. The chain uses TRBV12-3 or TRBV12-4 and TRBJ1-5, with a tentative D call TRBD1 (5 bases). Trimming left V 6 bases short and J 5 bases short, with 8 bases between. The CDR3 is 12 residues long. CDR3: CASSRGDQPQHF. In nucleotides, the CDR3 is TGTGCCAGCAGCCGGGGGGATCAGCCCCAGCATTTT.

This clonotype was recorded at least ten times. The chain joins TRBV9 to TRBJ1-3, with D maybe TRBD1 (5 bases). The V gene's germline CDR1 is SGDLS and CDR2 YYNGEE. The V gene lost 1 base and the J gene lost 4 bases, with 12 bases spanning the gap. The CDR3 consists of 15 residues. CDR3 in DNA: TGTGCCAGCAGCGTAAATGGTGAGGGGGGAAACACCATATATTTT. This translates into CASSVNGEGGNTIYF.

In its sample, this clonotype was seen many times. V gene TRBV12-3 or TRBV12-4 combines with J gene TRBJ2-6; D possibly uses TRBD1 or TRBD2 (5 bases each). CDR3 length equals 18 residues. The V end lost 6 bases, the J end lost 0 bases, and 18 bases lay between the germline ends. CDR3 region: CASSRDPWATSGANVLTF. CDR3 bases: TGTGCCAGCAGCCGGGACCCATGGGCCACCTCTGGGGCCAACGTCCTGACTTTC.

This clonotype was observed many times. The chain joins TRBV4-1 to TRBJ1-5; no definite D call. This CDR3 has 17 amino acids. Germline V gene data show CDR1 as MGHRA and CDR2 as YSYEKL. The germline V and J ends were trimmed by 4 bases and 3 bases, with 19 bases remaining between them. The CDR3 spells CASSPFGIRTDNQPQHF. CDR3 DNA sequence: TGCGCCAGCAGCCCTTTTGGGATCAGGACCGACAATCAGCCCCAGCATTTT.

This clonotype was observed at least ten times. The chain has TRBV6-5 and TRBJ2-5; D unclear. The germline CDR1 and CDR2 sequences are MNHEY and SVGAGI. V lost 6 bases, J lost 2 bases, and 10 bases lay in between. The CDR3 runs 13 residues. CDR3 loop: CASSRIAQETQYF. The CDR3 DNA follows: TGTGCCAGCAGCCGGATCGCTCAAGAGACCCAGTACTTC.

V and J are TRBV7-9 and TRBJ1-1; TRBD1 matches at 8 bases. The CDR3 runs to 13 residues. J was trimmed by 8 bases and V by 5 bases; bases with no gene match: 7. The germline V gene encodes CDR1 SEHNR and CDR2 FQNEAQ (reference sequence). Here the CDR3 reads CASSQWTGPEAFF. In DNA form, the CDR3 reads TGTGCCAGCAGCCAGTGGACAGGGCCCGAAGCTTTCTTT.

For the CDR3, the DNA is TGCGCCAGCAGCCGAAGCACAGATACGCAGTATTTT. This encodes CASSRSTDTQYF. The V and J genes are TRBV5-1 and TRBJ2-3; D is unclear. V was clipped by 4 bases and J by 0 bases, with 3 bases between them. Germline assignment: CDR1 SGHRS and CDR2 YFSETQ. This CDR3 is built from 12 residues.

This clonotype was seen many times. This chain links TRBV19 with TRBJ2-6, with D unclear. The V gene's germline CDR1 is LNHDA and CDR2 SQIVND (reference sequence). This CDR3 spans 16 amino acids. The V end lost 0 bases, the J end lost 0 bases, and 6 bases lay between the germline ends. The CDR3 nucleotides are TGTGCCAGTAGTATAGAGGGCGGCTCTGGGGCCAACGTCCTGACTTTC. It is translated as CASSIEGGSGANVLTF.

This clonotype was detected only a few times. The V call is TRBV12-3 or TRBV12-4, the J call TRBJ2-3, with a weak D call TRBD2 (6 bases). The ends were cut back, 7 bases at V and 0 bases at J, with 11 bases in the middle. CDR3 size: 14 residues. In DNA, the CDR3 is TGTGCCAGCAAACCGGGACTTAGCACAGATACGCAGTATTTT. Translation: CASKPGLSTDTQYF.

This clonotype has a count of ten or more. The DNA of the CDR3 is TGCAGTGCTCCCGGGACAGACTATGGCTACACCTTC. It translates to CSAPGTDYGYTF. J is TRBJ1-2 and V is TRBV20-1; 7 bases map to TRBD1. Germline CDR1 DFQATT, CDR2 SNEGSKA (reference sequence). V was clipped by 5 bases and J by 3 bases; unmatched bases: 3. This CDR3 is 12 amino acids long.

There are many counts of this clonotype. The chain combines TRBV13 with TRBJ2-4; D possibly matches TRBD1 or TRBD2 (5 bases each). Trimming took off 5 bases at V and 5 bases at J, with 13 bases between the two ends. The germline gives CDR1 PRHDT, CDR2 FYEKMQ (reference sequence). This CDR3 has 14 amino acids. The DNA for the CDR3 is TGTGCCAGCAGCCACGCCGGGGCCCAAAACATTCAGTACTTC. Its translation: CASSHAGAQNIQYF.

This clonotype came up many times. The V gene is TRBV5-6, the J gene TRBJ1-1; D ambiguous. This CDR3 contains 12 residues. V was shortened by 2 bases and J by 7 bases, with 9 bases between the two germline ends. The V gene's germline CDR1 is SGHDT and CDR2 YYEEEE. This chain's CDR3 is CASSFRRFEAFF. The CDR3 coding sequence is TGTGCCAGCAGCTTTCGAAGATTTGAAGCTTTCTTT. The whole variable domain, filled in from reference TRBV5-6 and TRBJ1-1, reads DAGVTQSPTHLIKTRGQQVTLRCSPKSGHDTVSWYQQALGQGPQFIFQYYEEEERQRGNFPDRFSGHQFPNYSSELNVNALLLGDSALYLCASSFRRFEAFFGQGTRLTVV.

This clonotype was recorded many times. V usage is TRBV5-1 and J usage is TRBJ2-7; tentatively, D is TRBD1 (5 bases). Deletions cut 0 bases from V and 3 bases from J, with 13 bases between. Germline V gives CDR1 SGHRS, CDR2 YFSETQ. The CDR3 length is 15 residues. The CDR3 reads CASSLAWQGSYEQYF. In nucleotides, the CDR3 is TGCGCCAGCAGCTTGGCGTGGCAGGGAAGCTACGAGCAGTACTTC.

The table lists this clonotype with many counts. The chain combines TRBV14 with TRBJ2-2; no definite D call. Germline V lookup: CDR1 SGHDN, CDR2 FVKESK. CDR3 length equals 14 residues. Trimming cost V 0 bases and J 5 bases, with 7 bases left between them. For the CDR3, the DNA is TGTGCCAGCAGCCAAGATTTGGCGACCGGGGAGCTGTTTTTT. As protein: CASSQDLATGELFF.

This clonotype showed up many times. J is TRBJ2-3 and V is TRBV12-3 or TRBV12-4, with 7 bases matching TRBD1. This CDR3 region has 14 residues. V lost 6 bases, J lost 8 bases, and 11 bases stayed unmatched. Here the CDR3 reads CASRQDRNWGTQYF. The CDR3 DNA sequence: TGTGCCAGCAGACAGGACAGGAACTGGGGTACGCAGTATTTT.